Presented here are 14 T cell receptor beta chains from one specimen sequenced in a study of shared clonotypes between healthy human individuals (dated by TCRdb to the early 2020s). For the CD8 naive samples, CD45RO-negative cells were positively selected for CCR7, yielding a CD45RA+CCR7+ population from which TemRA cells were excluded. Libraries were constructed by the immunoSEQ multiplex PCR assay. Entries here come from immuneACCESS through TCRdb and include only in-frame sequences with V and J called. Some clones fail to appear in such tables; in the studies checked, an unresolved V gene covers under half of the shortfall, and the cause of the remainder is unknown. The sample includes under 2,000,000 clones, with around 96% observed a single time. The ten largest clonotypes hold approximately 1% of the sample. Input material: naive CD8+ T cells sorted from blood. The cell subset or site label of this sample denotes: CD45RA+CCR7+. These receptors originate from a man aged 18 to 30 in good health.

V gene TRBV6-5 combines with J gene TRBJ1-6; no clear D. Between the trimmed V and J ends, which lost 2 bases and 3 bases, there was a span of 2 bases. There are 13 residues in the CDR3. CDR1 is MNHEY and CDR2 is SVGAGI in the germline V gene. The CDR3 sequence: CASSYNYNSPLHF. As DNA, the CDR3 is TGTGCCAGCAGTTACAACTATAATTCACCCCTCCACTTT.

V usage is TRBV5-5 and J usage is TRBJ2-6, with a weak D call TRBD1 (5 bases). Between the trimmed V and J ends, which lost 4 bases and 3 bases, there was a span of 14 bases. CDR3 length equals 16 residues. The germline V gene encodes CDR1 SGHKS and CDR2 YYEKEE (reference sequence). The CDR3 nucleotides read TGTGCCAGCAGCCATCCCGAAGGGGTTGGGGCCAACGTCCTGACTTTC. It codes for CASSHPEGVGANVLTF.

This chain connects TRBV6-1 to TRBJ2-3, with 10 bases that match TRBD1. The germline V gene encodes CDR1 MNHNS and CDR2 SASEGT. The CDR3 loop spans 14 amino acids. Trimming at V came to 6 bases and at J to 4 bases, leaving 4 bases not matched to a gene. The CDR3 loop reads CASSNGQGADTQYF. CDR3 bases: TGTGCCAGCAGCAACGGACAGGGGGCAGATACGCAGTATTTT.

The V call is TRBV4-1, the J call TRBJ2-7; 12 nucleotides align to TRBD1. The length of the CDR3 is 16 residues. CDR1 MGHRA and CDR2 YSYEKL come from the germline V gene. V shed 1 base, J shed 7 bases, and the junction held 8 bases outside the gene matches. CDR3 bases: TGCGCCAGCAGCCAAGGCACGGGACAGGGGGCGTGGGAGCAGTACTTC. Its translation is CASSQGTGQGAWEQYF.

The rearrangement joins TRBV11-2 to TRBJ2-7, with a possible D match to TRBD1 (6 bases). V lost 2 bases and J 5 bases, leaving 7 bases between the germline ends. CDR3 length: 12 amino acids. CDR1 and CDR2 from the germline V gene are SGHAT and FQNNGV. This CDR3 is CASSLQGNEQYF. The CDR3 nucleotides read TGTGCCAGCAGCTTACAGGGGAACGAGCAGTACTTC.

This clone is a singleton in its sample. The chain couples TRBV9 to TRBJ2-2, with 8 bases matching TRBD2. The V gene end was trimmed by 0 bases and the J gene end by 3 bases; junction bases not matched to a gene: 4. CDR3 length: 16 amino acids. Germline CDR1 SGDLS, CDR2 YYNGEE. The CDR3 DNA is TGTGCCAGCAGCGTAGCTCTAGCGGGCGACACCGGGGAGCTGTTTTTT. Translated: CASSVALAGDTGELFF.

In DNA, the CDR3 is TGTGCCAGCAGCCATGGCACAGATACGCAGTATTTT. Translating gives CASSHGTDTQYF. The chain joins TRBV13 to TRBJ2-3; D remains unclear. V gave up 5 bases and J gave up 1 base, with 4 bases separating them. This CDR3 is built from 12 residues. CDR1 is PRHDT and CDR2 is FYEKMQ in the germline V gene (reference sequence).

The gene calls are TRBV5-5 and TRBJ1-2; D uncertain. V was cut by 0 bases and J by 8 bases, with 14 bases left in between. This CDR3 comprises 14 residues. Per germline, CDR1 SGHKS and CDR2 YYEKEE (reference sequence). The CDR3 bases are TGTGCCAGCAGCTTGGGGACCTCTTTAGTGGGCTACACCTTC. Translated: CASSLGTSLVGYTF.

V gene TRBV7-2 combines with J gene TRBJ2-7, with 15 bases fitting TRBD2. The V segment lost 5 bases and the J segment 6 bases; nucleotides outside the gene matches: 5. Germline V gene data show CDR1 as SGHTA and CDR2 as FQGNSA. The CDR3 totals 15 residues. CDR3 nucleotides: TGTGCCAGCAGCCCCGGACTAGCGGGAGGGCGCGAGCAGTACTTC. Translation gives CASSPGLAGGREQYF.

The chain combines TRBV5-6 with TRBJ1-1; weak D call: TRBD1 (5 bases). Per germline, CDR1 SGHDT and CDR2 YYEEEE. The CDR3 sequence is 16 residues long. V lost 5 bases and J 0 bases, leaving 17 bases between the germline ends. Here the CDR3 DNA reads TGTGCCAGCAGTGCTTGGGGGGTCGGATTGAACACTGAAGCTTTCTTT. It is translated as CASSAWGVGLNTEAFF.

The rearrangement uses TRBV23-1 and TRBJ2-2; 7 bases match TRBD2. TRBV23-1 is filed as an ORF, its function uncertain. The CDR3 loop spans 14 amino acids. V shed 8 bases, J shed 5 bases, and the junction held 8 bases outside the gene matches. DNA for the CDR3: TGCGCCAGCGAGCGGGGCTTCAGGACCGGGGAGCTGTTTTTT. Its protein product is CASERGFRTGELFF.

The rearrangement links TRBV4-1 to TRBJ2-7, with unresolved D. The V end was cut by 4 bases, the J end by 0 bases, with 7 bases between. CDR1 is MGHRA, CDR2 YSYEKL, per germline. The CDR3 covers 13 residues. In DNA form, the CDR3 reads TGCGCCAGCAGCCTAAGTGTCTCCTACGAGCAGTACTTC. This codes for CASSLSVSYEQYF.

This chain connects TRBV9 to TRBJ2-1; 10 bases line up with TRBD2. V was clipped by 0 bases and J by 9 bases; unmatched bases: 6. The germline CDR1 and CDR2 sequences are SGDLS and YYNGEE. The CDR3 length is 15 residues. As DNA, the CDR3 is TGTGCCAGCAGCGTAGCCAGCGGGAGGGCCTTTGAGCAGTTCTTC. It translates to CASSVASGRAFEQFF.

V gene TRBV9 combines with J gene TRBJ2-7, with TRBD2 matching 9 bases. The CDR3 has 14 residues. Germline V gene sequence: CDR1 SGDLS, CDR2 YYNGEE. The trim removed 0 bases at V and 7 bases at J, leaving 5 bases unmatched. The CDR3 region has the DNA TGTGCCAGCAGCGTAGGCGGGAGGGCCGAAGAGCAGTACTTC. Translated: CASSVGGRAEEQYF.